The 32 T cell receptor beta chains given below trace back to one sample, sequenced in a study of OX40 agonist ivuxolimab in advanced cancers. Profiling relied on immunoSEQ multiplex PCR, and the TCRdb table lists in-frame clones only, not all of them. Of 45,000 to 65,000 clones listed, roughly 90% are singletons. The sample was CD4+ or CD8+ T cells sorted from blood, taken in a trial of the OX40 agonist ivuxolimab. The source is an adult with an advanced solid tumor such as melanoma, head and neck, liver or kidney cancer.

The J gene is TRBJ2-5, the V gene TRBV4-1; 11 nucleotides match TRBD2. Germline lookup yields CDR1 MGHRA and CDR2 YSYEKL. The length of the CDR3 is 18 residues. V gave up 0 bases and J gave up 4 bases; unmatched junction bases: 10. The CDR3 loop is CASSQDRASGGQGETQYF. CDR3 bases: TGCGCCAGCAGCCAAGATAGGGCTAGCGGGGGGCAGGGAGAGACCCAGTACTTC.

This chain joins TRBV5-3 and TRBJ1-6, with 8 bases lining up with TRBD1. TRBV5-3 counts as an open reading frame of uncertain function. Trimming took 4 bases from V and 4 from J; bases not matched to a gene: 13. The CDR3 covers 18 residues. Here the CDR3 reads CARSRGGDRGLYNSPLHF. The CDR3, as DNA: TGTGCCAGAAGCCGTGGGGGTGACAGGGGACTATATAATTCACCCCTCCACTTT.

This clone has just one count. The chain couples TRBV6-5 to TRBJ2-3; unclear D gene. The CDR3 loop spans 13 amino acids. The germline V gene has CDR1 MNHEY and CDR2 SVGAGI. With 11 bases removed from V and 5 bases from J, the gap between germline ends came to 17 bases. The CDR3 coding sequence is TGTGCCTCGAATACCGCCCGAGGAGATACGCAGTATTTT. This codes for CASNTARGDTQYF.

The chain couples TRBV5-1 to TRBJ1-6; 8 bases align to TRBD1. V lost 0 bases, J lost 10 bases, and 3 bases stayed unmatched. The length of the CDR3 is 14 residues. Germline-derived CDR1 and CDR2 are SGHRS and YFSETQ. This chain's CDR3 is CASSLGTGRSPLHF. In DNA, the CDR3 is TGCGCCAGCAGCTTGGGGACAGGGAGGTCACCCCTCCACTTT. The full variable domain, completed using reference TRBV5-1 and TRBJ1-6, is KAGVTQTPRYLIKTRGQQVTLSCSPISGHRSVSWYQQTPGQGLQFLFEYFSETQRNKGNFPGRFSGRQFSNSRSEMNVSTLELGDSALYLCASSLGTGRSPLHFGNGTRLTVT.

This rearrangement joins TRBV10-1 to TRBJ1-2; D remains unclear. The germline V gene has CDR1 WNHNN and CDR2 SYGVQD (reference sequence). The CDR3 runs 13 residues. V dropped 3 bases and J dropped 8 bases, with 13 bases sitting between them. CDR3 sequence reads: CASSDRQTEGYTF. Written as DNA, the CDR3 is TGCGCCAGCAGTGACAGGCAGACGGAAGGCTACACCTTC.

This chain uses TRBV2 with TRBJ1-1; 8 bases line up with TRBD1. The V and J ends lost 2 bases and 3 bases, in that order; junction bases with no gene match: 2. The CDR3 length is 14 residues. CDR1 is SNHLY and CDR2 is FYNNEI in the germline V gene. Here the CDR3 reads CASSESGGYTEAFF. Here the CDR3 DNA reads TGTGCCAGCAGTGAATCAGGGGGCTACACTGAAGCTTTCTTT.

V usage is TRBV5-1 and J usage is TRBJ2-1; D is undetermined. V was cut by 0 bases and J by 3 bases, with 13 bases left in between. This CDR3 comprises 16 residues. CDR1 and CDR2 from the germline V gene are SGHRS and YFSETQ. DNA of the CDR3: TGCGCCAGCAGCTTGGATAGTGTTTTAGACTACAATGAGCAGTTCTTC. It translates to CASSLDSVLDYNEQFF.

CDR3 residues: CASSYSGSLGNTIYF. CDR3 nucleotide sequence: TGTGCCAGCAGTTACTCGGGAAGTCTTGGAAACACCATATATTTT. The rearrangement links TRBV6-5 to TRBJ1-3; no clear D. CDR3 size: 15 residues. Trimming cost V 0 bases and J 3 bases, with 9 bases left between them. The germline CDR1 and CDR2 sequences are MNHEY and SVGAGI.

The J gene is TRBJ1-3, the V gene TRBV9; D unresolved. The CDR3 totals 16 residues. The germline V gene encodes CDR1 SGDLS and CDR2 YYNGEE. With 3 bases removed from V and 0 bases from J, the gap between germline ends came to 13 bases. CDR3 nucleotides: TGTGCCAGCAGCGACCACACCATCAGCTCTGGAAACACCATATATTTT. Amino acids: CASSDHTISSGNTIYF.

This clone was counted once. The V and J genes are TRBV6-6 and TRBJ1-1; D is unclear. CDR1 and CDR2 from the germline V gene are MNHNY and SVGAGI (reference sequence). This CDR3 is built from 13 residues. V lost 7 bases to trimming and J lost 2 bases, with 11 bases between them. The CDR3 loop reads CASTQPRNTEAFF. The CDR3 nucleotides are TGTGCCAGCACCCAACCCCGAAACACTGAAGCTTTCTTT.

The chain has TRBV19 and TRBJ1-5, with D tentatively TRBD1 (5 bases). V lost 3 bases and J lost 6, with 9 bases in between. This CDR3 has 13 residues. Germline CDR1 reads LNHDA; CDR2 reads SQIVND (reference sequence). This chain's CDR3 is CASSISRGQPQHF. CDR3 bases: TGTGCCAGTAGTATTTCAAGGGGTCAGCCCCAGCATTTT.

The chain uses TRBV27 and TRBJ2-2; 8 bases match TRBD2. Trimming cost V 0 bases and J 4 bases; bases outside gene matches: 10. The CDR3 is 18 amino acids. Germline loops: CDR1 MNHEY, CDR2 SMNVEV (reference sequence). CDR3 nucleotide sequence: TGTGCCAGCAGTTTATCGTTACGGGGGGGCCGTGGCACCGGGGAGCTGTTTTTT. This gives the protein CASSLSLRGGRGTGELFF.

This clone has a handful of counts. The V gene is TRBV9, the J gene TRBJ2-2; unclear D gene. The CDR3 runs to 12 residues. Germline CDR1 and CDR2: SGDLS and YYNGEE. Between the trimmed V and J ends, which lost 3 bases and 7 bases, there was a span of 7 bases. CDR3 amino acids: CASSEEYGELFF. The CDR3 DNA reads TGTGCCAGCAGCGAGGAGTACGGGGAGCTGTTTTTT.

This clone is a singleton in its sample. The gene calls are TRBV30 and TRBJ1-2; a possible D gene is TRBD1 (6 bases). Trimming removed 3 bases at V and 2 bases at J, with 7 bases between. CDR1 and CDR2 from the germline V gene are GTSNPN and SVGIG (reference sequence). The CDR3 covers 12 residues. This CDR3 reads CAWRTGNYGYTF. CDR3 nucleotides: TGTGCCTGGAGAACAGGGAACTATGGCTACACCTTC.

The chain recombines TRBV2 with TRBJ2-1, with 11 bases identical to TRBD2. The CDR3 totals 14 residues. V was clipped by 6 bases and J by 8 bases; unmatched bases: 6. Germline V gene data show CDR1 as SNHLY and CDR2 as FYNNEI. The CDR3 sequence is CASRPTSGEHEQFF. The CDR3 DNA sequence: TGTGCCAGCAGGCCGACTAGCGGGGAACATGAGCAGTTCTTC.

The rearrangement links TRBV7-9 to TRBJ2-7, with a tentative D call TRBD2 (6 bases). CDR3 length: 14 residues. Between the trimmed V and J ends, which lost 7 bases and 5 bases, there was a span of 18 bases. Germline V gives CDR1 SEHNR, CDR2 FQNEAQ (reference sequence). CDR3 loop: CASILEGVGDEQYF. The CDR3 region has the DNA TGTGCCAGCATCCTGGAGGGAGTCGGCGACGAGCAGTACTTC.

This clone was seen more than once but under ten times. V usage is TRBV4-1 and J usage is TRBJ2-4; 11 bases match TRBD2. The CDR3 totals 17 residues. The V segment lost 3 bases and the J segment 0 bases; nucleotides outside the gene matches: 4. Germline V gene lookup returns CDR1 MGHRA and CDR2 YSYEKL. DNA of the CDR3: TGCGCCAGCAGCCAGGCACTAGCGGGGGTAGCCAAAAACATTCAGTACTTC. This sequence encodes CASSQALAGVAKNIQYF.

V usage is TRBV7-8 and J usage is TRBJ1-5, with a weak D call TRBD1 (5 bases). The V end was cut by 5 bases, the J end by 2 bases, with 13 bases between. The CDR3 has 15 residues. Germline V CDR1 and CDR2: SGHVS, FQNEAQ. The CDR3 DNA sequence: TGTGCCAGCAGCGGGATGGACATCGGCAATCAGCCCCAGCATTTT. Protein: CASSGMDIGNQPQHF. Full variable domain (outside the CDR3, taken from reference TRBV7-8 and TRBJ1-5): GAGVSQSPRYKVAKRGQDVALRCDPISGHVSLFWYQQALGQGPEFLTYFQNEAQLDKSGLPSDRFFAERPEGSVSTLKIQRTQQEDSAVYLCASSGMDIGNQPQHFGDGTRLSIL.

V and J are TRBV20-1 and TRBJ2-5; D unresolved. Germline values: CDR1 DFQATT, CDR2 SNEGSKA (reference sequence). There are 10 residues in the CDR3. Trimming pared 4 bases from V and 6 bases from J, leaving 6 bases between. CDR3 coding DNA: TGCAGTGCTAACCTGAAGACCCAGTACTTC. This gives the protein CSANLKTQYF.

CDR3 protein: CASSPRTAQETQYF. Written as DNA, the CDR3 is TGTGCCAGCTCACCACGGACAGCCCAAGAGACCCAGTACTTC. The chain employs TRBV18 and TRBJ2-5; perhaps TRBD1 as D (6 bases). Trimming stripped 1 base from V and 1 base from J, with 7 bases between. This CDR3 is 14 amino acids long. The germline CDR1 and CDR2 sequences are KGHSH and LQKENI.

The chain joins TRBV19 to TRBJ2-2, with TRBD2 matching 8 bases. CDR1 and CDR2 from the germline V gene are LNHDA and SQIVND (reference sequence). The CDR3 sequence is 15 residues long. V dropped 5 bases and J dropped 6; count of bases not matched to a gene: 8. The CDR3 is CASSPRLAKAGELFF. DNA of the CDR3: TGTGCCAGTAGTCCGCGACTAGCGAAGGCCGGGGAGCTGTTTTTT.

This chain joins TRBV11-2 and TRBJ2-5; D call uncertain. The CDR3 spans 12 residues. The germline gives CDR1 SGHAT, CDR2 FQNNGV. The germline V and J ends were trimmed by 3 bases and 1 base, with 3 bases remaining between them. The CDR3 here is CASSFPQETQYF. In nucleotides, the CDR3 is TGTGCCAGCAGCTTCCCCCAAGAGACCCAGTACTTC.

The rearrangement joins TRBV7-9 to TRBJ2-7; no reliable D call. Germline V gene data show CDR1 as SEHNR and CDR2 as FQNEAQ (reference sequence). The CDR3 runs to 11 residues. The ends were cut back, 2 bases at V and 6 bases at J, with 5 bases in the middle. CDR3 sequence reads: CASSLSVEQYF. The CDR3 bases are TGTGCCAGCAGCTTATCGGTCGAGCAGTACTTC.

The rearrangement joins TRBV28 to TRBJ2-2, with D perhaps being TRBD1 or TRBD2 (5 bases each). CDR3 size: 15 residues. Trimming left V 4 bases short and J 7 bases short, with 16 bases between. Germline assignment: CDR1 MDHEN and CDR2 SYDVKM. DNA of the CDR3: TGTGCCAGCAGTTGGGGCGGACTGGCTCGCGGGGAGCTGTTTTTT. It yields the protein CASSWGGLARGELFF.

The rearrangement uses TRBV5-1 and TRBJ2-3, with D tentatively TRBD2 (6 bases). Germline assignment: CDR1 SGHRS and CDR2 YFSETQ. CDR3 size: 14 residues. V lost 4 bases, J lost 0 bases, and 9 bases lay in between. The CDR3 DNA sequence: TGCGCCAGCAGCACCGGGACTAGCACAGATACGCAGTATTTT. This codes for CASSTGTSTDTQYF. The whole variable domain, filled in from reference TRBV5-1 and TRBJ2-3, reads KAGVTQTPRYLIKTRGQQVTLSCSPISGHRSVSWYQQTPGQGLQFLFEYFSETQRNKGNFPGRFSGRQFSNSRSEMNVSTLELGDSALYLCASSTGTSTDTQYFGPGTRLTVL.

The chain carries TRBV28 and TRBJ1-1; 9 positions match TRBD1. The CDR3 runs to 16 residues. Trimming cost V 11 bases and J 3 bases; bases outside gene matches: 16. Germline CDR1 MDHEN, CDR2 SYDVKM. The CDR3 DNA reads TGTGCCGGGGGGACAGGGAGGTTAGTTAGGGACACTGAAGCTTTCTTT. This gives the protein CAGGTGRLVRDTEAFF.

The V gene is TRBV6-1, the J gene TRBJ1-3, with D unresolved. The CDR3 is made up of 14 amino acids. Germline CDR1 is MNHNS and CDR2 is SASEGT. Trimming cost V 4 bases and J 0 bases, with 7 bases left between them. CDR3 region: CASSVTISGNTIYF. The CDR3 region has the DNA TGTGCCAGCAGTGTCACCATCTCTGGAAACACCATATATTTT.

This chain connects TRBV27 to TRBJ1-5; possible D gene TRBD1, 5 bases. CDR3 length: 15 residues. Trimming shortened V by 4 bases and J by 2 bases, and 12 bases separated the two germline ends. Looked up from germline, CDR1 is MNHEY and CDR2 is SMNVEV (reference sequence). The CDR3 coding sequence is TGTGCCAGCAGTTCTCCCGGGGGAGGCAATCAGCCCCAGCATTTT. Protein product: CASSSPGGGNQPQHF.

The sample holds one count of this clone. The chain employs TRBV21-1 and TRBJ2-4; no check of the table's D call, TRBD2, against the DNA was made. TRBV21-1 is described as a pseudogene. There are 19 residues in the CDR3. CDR3 loop: CASSKLGLAVRGAKNIQYF. The CDR3 DNA is TGTGCCAGCAGCAAACTAGGACTAGCGGTAAGAGGTGCCAAAAACATTCAGTACTTC.

This chain links TRBV20-1 with TRBJ2-3; D not certain. This CDR3 contains 11 residues. Germline CDR1 is DFQATT and CDR2 is SNEGSKA (reference sequence). Trimming cost V 6 bases and J 5 bases, with 9 bases left between them. CDR3 sequence (DNA): TGCAGTGCCCCGGAGATAGATACGCAGTATTTT. This encodes CSAPEIDTQYF.

This clone was recorded only once. J is TRBJ2-7 and V is TRBV6-1; D gene uncertain. CDR1 is MNHNS, CDR2 SASEGT, per germline. CDR3 length: 12 residues. The V and J ends lost 4 bases and 2 bases respectively, with 6 bases between them. DNA of the CDR3: TGTGCCAGCAGTGTAGAGACCTACGAGCAGTACTTC. Protein sequence: CASSVETYEQYF.

The CDR3 DNA reads TGTGCCAGTACGGCGGTTTACGAAACAGATACGCAGTATTTT. Protein product: CASTAVYETDTQYF. The rearrangement uses TRBV19 and TRBJ2-3; no clear D gene. Germline CDR1 reads LNHDA; CDR2 reads SQIVND (reference sequence). Trimming removed 7 bases from V and 3 bases from J, with 14 bases in between. The CDR3 length is 14 residues.